These 31 T cell receptor beta chains were sequenced from one sample in a study of blood T cell repertoires in COVID-19. Profiling relied on immunoSEQ multiplex PCR, and the TCRdb table lists in-frame clones only, not all of them. The sample records 100,000 to 150,000 clones, over 60% being singletons. The sequenced sample consisted of peripheral blood. The source of these receptors is a woman aged 70-85 years with acute or convalescent COVID-19.

This chain connects TRBV6-5 to TRBJ1-2; maybe TRBD1 (5 bases). Germline assignment: CDR1 MNHEY and CDR2 SVGAGI. V lost 4 bases to trimming and J lost 0 bases, with 12 bases between them. This CDR3 has 15 amino acids. CDR3 DNA: TGTGCCAGCAGTTCCCGGGGGACCTCTAACTATGGCTACACCTTC. The encoded protein is CASSSRGTSNYGYTF.

The gene calls are TRBV30 and TRBJ1-1; D is ambiguous. The CDR3 contains 12 residues. Trimming stripped 1 base from V and 0 bases from J, with 3 bases between. CDR1 and CDR2 (germline): GTSNPN, SVGIG (reference sequence). CDR3 nucleotide sequence: TGTGCCTGGAGTGCAATGAACACTGAAGCTTTCTTT. Residues: CAWSAMNTEAFF.

The count of this clone is one. The chain has TRBV10-3 and TRBJ1-5, with 8 bases that match TRBD1. CDR1 is ENHRY, CDR2 SYGVKD, per germline. V was pared by 9 bases and J by 3 bases, with 19 bases of the junction left unmatched. The CDR3 consists of 18 residues. CDR3 protein: CAIFYLTGAKGSNQPQHF. CDR3 DNA: TGTGCCATTTTTTATCTGACAGGGGCCAAAGGCTCCAATCAGCCCCAGCATTTT.

The count of this clone is one. The chain carries TRBV6-5 and TRBJ1-3; TRBD1 matches 8 bases. The CDR3 length is 15 residues. Germline CDR1 MNHEY, CDR2 SVGAGI. Losses at the gene ends were 6 bases for V and 2 bases for J; bases not matched to a gene: 6. CDR3 in amino acids: CASRGTGGPGNTIYF. The CDR3 DNA is TGTGCCAGCAGAGGAACAGGGGGGCCTGGAAACACCATATATTTT.

The chain couples TRBV5-6 to TRBJ1-2; TRBD1 aligns across 7 bases. Germline V gene lookup returns CDR1 SGHDT and CDR2 YYEEEE. The V and J ends lost 0 bases and 9 bases, in that order; junction bases with no gene match: 5. This CDR3 is 13 amino acids long. The CDR3 region is CASSLAAGGSYTF. The CDR3 DNA follows: TGTGCCAGCAGCTTGGCCGCAGGGGGAAGCTACACCTTC.

By proportion, this clone is medium-sized. The sample has other DNA sequences that encode this CDR3 too. DNA for the CDR3: TGCAGCGTCGACTTTGCAGATACGCAGTATTTT. Encoded protein: CSVDFADTQYF. The rearrangement links TRBV29-1 to TRBJ2-3; D is unresolved. Germline V gene data show CDR1 as SQVTM and CDR2 as ANQGSEA. Deletions cut 6 bases from V and 4 bases from J, with 8 bases between. This CDR3 comprises 11 residues.

The chain has TRBV20-1 and TRBJ1-5; 7 nucleotides align to TRBD1. Germline V gives CDR1 DFQATT, CDR2 SNEGSKA (reference sequence). The CDR3 covers 16 residues. The junction had 12 bases not matched to a gene; V was cut back by 3 bases and J by 4 bases. CDR3 sequence: CSASSIRDSLNQPQHF. CDR3 nucleotide sequence: TGCAGTGCTAGTAGTATCCGGGACAGCCTTAATCAGCCCCAGCATTTT.

The chain employs TRBV7-8 and TRBJ1-2; TRBD1 matches 8 bases. The CDR3 is 15 residues long. The germline CDR1 and CDR2 sequences are SGHVS and FQNEAQ. CDR3 DNA: TGTCAGACAGGGGAATTTGAGGGATACCCGAAAGGCTACACCTTC. It encodes CQTGEFEGYPKGYTF.

This chain uses TRBV10-3 with TRBJ2-7, with D unresolved. This CDR3 spans 13 amino acids. Trimming cost V 2 bases and J 4 bases, with 9 bases left between them. From germline, CDR1 is ENHRY and CDR2 SYGVKD. CDR3 sequence reads: CAISEDSGYEQYF. The CDR3 DNA is TGTGCCATCAGTGAGGATTCGGGTTACGAGCAGTACTTC.

This rearrangement joins TRBV5-1 to TRBJ1-2, with TRBD1 as a possible D gene (6 bases). With 4 bases removed from V and 0 bases from J, the gap between germline ends came to 10 bases. The CDR3 consists of 14 residues. CDR1 and CDR2 from the germline V gene are SGHRS and YFSETQ. The chain's CDR3 is CASSRDTANYGYTF. The CDR3 nucleotides are TGCGCCAGCAGCAGGGACACAGCTAACTATGGCTACACCTTC. The full variable domain, with the rest looked up from reference TRBV5-1 and TRBJ1-2, is KAGVTQTPRYLIKTRGQQVTLSCSPISGHRSVSWYQQTPGQGLQFLFEYFSETQRNKGNFPGRFSGRQFSNSRSEMNVSTLELGDSALYLCASSRDTANYGYTFGSGTRLTVV.

This chain joins TRBV6-5 and TRBJ1-1, with TRBD1 matching 7 bases. This CDR3 has 14 residues. The J segment lost 0 bases and the V segment lost 6 bases, leaving 4 bases of the junction unmatched. Germline values: CDR1 MNHEY, CDR2 SVGAGI. Here the CDR3 DNA reads TGTGCCAGCAGGGACAGGCCCTTGAACACTGAAGCTTTCTTT. It is translated as CASRDRPLNTEAFF.

This clone was detected a few times. The genes are TRBV9 and TRBJ2-2; D gene ambiguous. There are 15 residues in the CDR3. V was shortened by 3 bases and J by 1 base, with 10 bases between the two germline ends. The germline V gene has CDR1 SGDLS and CDR2 YYNGEE. The CDR3 nucleotides are TGTGCCAGCAGCGCCTTTGGGCAGAACACCGGGGAGCTGTTTTTT. Protein product: CASSAFGQNTGELFF.

This clone was detected many times. The rearrangement links TRBV5-5 to TRBJ1-2, with D possibly being TRBD1 (5 bases). Germline CDR1 is SGHKS and CDR2 is YYEKEE (reference sequence). This CDR3 spans 15 amino acids. The ends were cut back, 0 bases at V and 7 bases at J, with 16 bases in the middle. CDR3 in amino acids: CASSLGFLRVSGYTF. DNA of the CDR3: TGTGCCAGCAGCTTGGGGTTTCTCAGGGTTAGTGGCTACACCTTC.

The chain couples TRBV6-2 or TRBV6-3 to TRBJ2-1, with TRBD2 identical over 7 bases. This CDR3 is built from 13 residues. Germline V gives CDR1 MNHEY, CDR2 SVGEGT. After removal of 6 bases from V and 5 bases from J, the junction contained 4 bases not matched to a gene. CDR3 in DNA: TGTGCCAGCAGCCTGGGGAGGGACAATGAGCAGTTCTTC. Translated, it gives CASSLGRDNEQFF.

The chain carries TRBV19 and TRBJ2-5; TRBD2 might be the D (5 bases). Germline lookup yields CDR1 LNHDA and CDR2 SQIVND (reference sequence). Trimming stripped 2 bases from V and 4 bases from J, with 8 bases between. The CDR3 length is 13 residues. CDR3 sequence: CASSILGVETQYF. CDR3 nucleotides: TGTGCCAGTAGTATACTGGGAGTAGAGACCCAGTACTTC.

The chain joins TRBV5-1 to TRBJ1-2; TRBD1 matches at 9 bases. The trim removed 5 bases at V and 4 bases at J, leaving 6 bases unmatched. This CDR3 is built from 14 residues. The germline CDR1 and CDR2 sequences are SGHRS and YFSETQ. CDR3 sequence reads: CASSPGQGVYGYTF. The CDR3, as DNA: TGCGCCAGCAGTCCGGGACAGGGCGTCTATGGCTACACCTTC.

J is TRBJ1-1 and V is TRBV12-3 or TRBV12-4; unclear D gene. V lost 8 bases and J lost 4, with 11 bases in between. The CDR3 spans 12 residues. In nucleotides, the CDR3 is TGTGCCAGCTTCCAGCGACCCACTGAAGCTTTCTTT. Translating it yields CASFQRPTEAFF.

This sequence joins TRBV2 and TRBJ2-2, with 9 nucleotides matching TRBD2. The CDR3 loop spans 15 amino acids. V was pared by 7 bases and J by 7 bases, with 10 bases of the junction left unmatched. Germline CDR1 SNHLY, CDR2 FYNNEI. The CDR3 region is CASKGSSGSNGELFF. The CDR3 nucleotides read TGTGCCAGCAAGGGGAGTAGCGGGAGTAACGGGGAGCTGTTTTTT.

For the CDR3, the DNA is TGTGCCATCAGTGATTGGCGATTACCACTAACAGGGGGCCACCTCCAAGAGACCCAGTACTTC. It translates to CAISDWRLPLTGGHLQETQYF. V gene TRBV10-3 combines with J gene TRBJ2-5; 9 nucleotides agree with TRBD1. This CDR3 has 21 residues. V lost 3 bases, J lost 1 base, and 21 bases stayed unmatched. The germline V gene encodes CDR1 ENHRY and CDR2 SYGVKD.

This clone was detected only a few times. The chain is built from TRBV24-1 and TRBJ2-3, with 7 nucleotides matching TRBD2. J gave up 1 base and V 3 bases, and 12 bases lay outside the gene matches. Germline V gene lookup returns CDR1 KGHDR and CDR2 SFDVKD. The CDR3 sequence is 18 residues long. CDR3 residues: CATSDPAFGGSGTDTQYF. CDR3 coding DNA: TGTGCCACCAGTGATCCTGCCTTTGGCGGGAGTGGCACAGATACGCAGTATTTT.

The chain employs TRBV9 and TRBJ1-1; D might be TRBD1 (6 bases). Germline loops: CDR1 SGDLS, CDR2 YYNGEE. Trimming removed 4 bases from V and 1 base from J, with 14 bases in between. This CDR3 is 15 amino acids long. The CDR3 coding sequence is TGTGCCAGCAGCCAAAGGGGACAACCGAACACTGAAGCTTTCTTT. Residues: CASSQRGQPNTEAFF.

This chain links TRBV11-2 with TRBJ2-7, with 7 bases lining up with TRBD2. The CDR3 spans 17 residues. J gave up 1 base and V 5 bases, and 14 bases lay outside the gene matches. Looked up from germline, CDR1 is SGHAT and CDR2 is FQNNGV. The CDR3 DNA is TGTGCCAGCAGCCAGACAAGGGCAAGGGGACTATCCTACGAGCAGTACTTC. It encodes CASSQTRARGLSYEQYF. Full variable domain (missing parts from reference TRBV11-2 and TRBJ2-7): EAGVAQSPRYKIIEKRQSVAFWCNPISGHATLYWYQQILGQGPKLLIQFQNNGVVDDSQLPKDRFSAERLKGVDSTLKIQPAKLEDSAVYLCASSQTRARGLSYEQYFGPGTRLTVT.

The CDR3 DNA follows: TGCGCCAGCAGTGAGGGTGGCGGGAGAGAGACCCAGTACTTC. It yields the protein CASSEGGGRETQYF. The chain is built from TRBV10-1 and TRBJ2-5; TRBD2 agrees at 7 bases. The V and J ends lost 2 bases and 4 bases, in that order; junction bases with no gene match: 4. This CDR3 region has 14 residues. Germline V gene lookup returns CDR1 WNHNN and CDR2 SYGVQD (reference sequence).

The genes are TRBV19 and TRBJ1-6, with TRBD1 identical over 8 bases. This CDR3 has 16 amino acids. The germline gives CDR1 LNHDA, CDR2 SQIVND (reference sequence). J lost 7 bases, V lost 7 bases, and 12 bases had no gene match. CDR3 amino acids: CASNRGSGTGNSPLHF. The CDR3 DNA reads TGTGCCAGTAATAGAGGATCCGGGACAGGCAATTCACCCCTCCACTTT.

The chain uses TRBV19 and TRBJ1-6; 8 bases are a match to TRBD1. The junction had 6 bases not matched to a gene; V was cut back by 6 bases and J by 8 bases. This CDR3 region has 14 residues. Per germline, CDR1 LNHDA and CDR2 SQIVND (reference sequence). CDR3 nucleotide sequence: TGTGCCAGTAGCCACAGGGGGGGGGATTCACCCCTCCACTTT. Translation: CASSHRGGDSPLHF.

The chain is built from TRBV6-1 and TRBJ2-2, with D uncertain. This CDR3 is 14 amino acids long. CDR1 MNHNS and CDR2 SASEGT come from the germline V gene. Trimming stripped 3 bases from V and 5 bases from J, with 10 bases between. As DNA, the CDR3 is TGTGCCAGCAGTGAGGGCGTTTCAACCGGGGAGCTGTTTTTT. The encoded protein is CASSEGVSTGELFF.

The sample holds many counts of this clone. A junction boundary mismatches the germline segment, possibly from a read error. The chain combines TRBV7-7 with TRBJ2-7, with 7 bases matching TRBD1. The germline CDR1 and CDR2 sequences are SSHAT and FNYEAQ (reference sequence). The CDR3 has 13 residues. Here the CDR3 reads CASSSDSGGEQYF. In DNA, the CDR3 is TGTGCTAGCAGCTCGGATTCAGGGGGCGAGCAGTACTTC.

This clone was seen a few times. This rearrangement joins TRBV12-3 or TRBV12-4 to TRBJ2-1; a possible D gene is TRBD2 (6 bases). Trimming took off 8 bases at V and 5 bases at J, with 10 bases between the two ends. This CDR3 region has 12 residues. CDR3 bases: TGTGCCAGCTGGGGACTTAACAATGAGCAGTTCTTC. This gives the protein CASWGLNNEQFF.

V and J are TRBV11-2 and TRBJ2-7; perhaps TRBD2 as D (7 bases). This CDR3 region has 15 residues. V was cut by 4 bases and J by 0 bases, with 13 bases left in between. In germline, CDR1 is SGHAT, CDR2 FQNNGV. The CDR3 nucleotides read TGTGCCAGCAGCTCAAGGGGGGGGGTCTCCTACGAGCAGTACTTC. Translation: CASSSRGGVSYEQYF.

This chain links TRBV5-1 with TRBJ2-5; 7 bases are a match to TRBD1. The CDR3 has 14 amino acids. Germline V lookup: CDR1 SGHRS, CDR2 YFSETQ. The trim removed 4 bases at V and 1 base at J, leaving 4 bases unmatched. The CDR3 coding sequence is TGCGCCAGCAGCCCCCGGACAGGCCAAGAGACCCAGTACTTC. This codes for CASSPRTGQETQYF.

This clone came up a few times. This sequence joins TRBV29-1 and TRBJ2-1, with a tentative D call TRBD2 (6 bases). The CDR3 runs to 13 residues. The ends were cut back, 7 bases at V and 5 bases at J, with 15 bases in the middle. Germline assignment: CDR1 SQVTM and CDR2 ANQGSEA. The CDR3 loop is CSAEGGTHNEQFF. The CDR3 nucleotides are TGCAGCGCCGAAGGTGGGACTCACAATGAGCAGTTCTTC.